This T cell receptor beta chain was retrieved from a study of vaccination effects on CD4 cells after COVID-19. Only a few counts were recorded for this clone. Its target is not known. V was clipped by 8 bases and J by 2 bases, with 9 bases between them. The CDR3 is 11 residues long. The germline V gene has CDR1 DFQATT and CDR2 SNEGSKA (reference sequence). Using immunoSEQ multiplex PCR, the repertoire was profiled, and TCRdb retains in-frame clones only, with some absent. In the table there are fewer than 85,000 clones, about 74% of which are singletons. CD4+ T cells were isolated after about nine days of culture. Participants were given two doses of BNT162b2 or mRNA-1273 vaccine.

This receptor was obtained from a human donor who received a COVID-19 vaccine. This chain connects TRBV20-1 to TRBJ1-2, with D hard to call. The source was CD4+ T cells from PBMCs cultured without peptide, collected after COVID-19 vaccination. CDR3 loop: CSTQQNYGYTF. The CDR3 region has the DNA TGCAGTACTCAGCAAAACTATGGCTACACCTTC.